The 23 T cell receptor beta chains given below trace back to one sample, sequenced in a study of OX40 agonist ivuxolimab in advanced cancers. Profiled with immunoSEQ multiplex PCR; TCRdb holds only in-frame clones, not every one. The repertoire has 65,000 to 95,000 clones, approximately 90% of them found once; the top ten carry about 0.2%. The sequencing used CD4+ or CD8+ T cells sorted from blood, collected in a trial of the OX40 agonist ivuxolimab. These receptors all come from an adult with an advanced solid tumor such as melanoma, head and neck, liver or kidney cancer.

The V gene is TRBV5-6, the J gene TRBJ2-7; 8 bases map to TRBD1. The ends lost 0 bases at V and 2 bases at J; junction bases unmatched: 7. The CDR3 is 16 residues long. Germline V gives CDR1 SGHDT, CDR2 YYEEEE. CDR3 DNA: TGTGCCAGCAGCTTGGTCGGACAGGGAAATCCCTACGAGCAGTACTTC. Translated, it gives CASSLVGQGNPYEQYF.

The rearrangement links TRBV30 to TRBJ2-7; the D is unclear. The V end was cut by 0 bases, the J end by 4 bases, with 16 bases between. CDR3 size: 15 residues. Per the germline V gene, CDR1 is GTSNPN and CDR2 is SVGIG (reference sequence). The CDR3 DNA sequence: TGTGCCTGGAGTGTAAGGCAGGTACCCTCATACGAGCAGTACTTC. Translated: CAWSVRQVPSYEQYF.

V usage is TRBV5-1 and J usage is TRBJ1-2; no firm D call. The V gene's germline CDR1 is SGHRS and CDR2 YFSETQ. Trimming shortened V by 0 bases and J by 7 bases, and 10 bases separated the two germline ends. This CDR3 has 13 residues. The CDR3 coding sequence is TGCGCCAGCAGCTTGGAGGGCTACTTTGGCTACACCTTC. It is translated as CASSLEGYFGYTF.

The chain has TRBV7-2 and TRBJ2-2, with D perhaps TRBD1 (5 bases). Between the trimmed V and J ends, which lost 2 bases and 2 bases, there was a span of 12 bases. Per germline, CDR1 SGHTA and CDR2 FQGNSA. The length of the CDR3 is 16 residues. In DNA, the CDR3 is TGTGCCAGCAGCTTACCAGGGATCTTTAACACCGGGGAGCTGTTTTTT. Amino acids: CASSLPGIFNTGELFF.

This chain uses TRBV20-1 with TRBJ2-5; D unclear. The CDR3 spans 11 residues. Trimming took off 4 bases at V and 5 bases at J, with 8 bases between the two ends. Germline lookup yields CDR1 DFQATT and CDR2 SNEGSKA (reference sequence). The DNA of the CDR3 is TGCAGTGCTATAGGTGGGGAGACCCAGTACTTC. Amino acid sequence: CSAIGGETQYF.

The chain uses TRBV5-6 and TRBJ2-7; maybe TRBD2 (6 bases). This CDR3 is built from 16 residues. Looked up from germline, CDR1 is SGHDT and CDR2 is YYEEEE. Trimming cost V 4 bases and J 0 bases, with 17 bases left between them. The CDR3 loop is CASSPIGGSSSYEQYF. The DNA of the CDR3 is TGTGCCAGCAGCCCCATTGGGGGGTCCAGCTCCTACGAGCAGTACTTC.

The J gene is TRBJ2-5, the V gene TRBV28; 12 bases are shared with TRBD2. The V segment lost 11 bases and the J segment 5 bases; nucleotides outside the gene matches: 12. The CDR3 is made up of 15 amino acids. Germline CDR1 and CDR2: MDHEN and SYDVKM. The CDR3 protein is CAAGSLAGGLETQYF. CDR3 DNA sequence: TGTGCCGCAGGAAGCCTAGCGGGAGGGCTGGAGACCCAGTACTTC.

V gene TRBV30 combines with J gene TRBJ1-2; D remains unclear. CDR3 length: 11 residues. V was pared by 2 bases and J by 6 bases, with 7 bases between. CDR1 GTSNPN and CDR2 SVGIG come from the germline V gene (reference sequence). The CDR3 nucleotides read TGTGCCTGGAGTCCCCTGGATGGCTACACCTTC. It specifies CAWSPLDGYTF. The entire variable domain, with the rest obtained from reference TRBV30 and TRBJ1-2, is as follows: SQTIHQWPATLVQPVGSPLSLECTVEGTSNPNLYWYRQAAGRGLQLLFYSVGIGQISSEVPQNLSASRPQDRQFILSSKKLLLSDSGFYLCAWSPLDGYTFGSGTRLTVV.

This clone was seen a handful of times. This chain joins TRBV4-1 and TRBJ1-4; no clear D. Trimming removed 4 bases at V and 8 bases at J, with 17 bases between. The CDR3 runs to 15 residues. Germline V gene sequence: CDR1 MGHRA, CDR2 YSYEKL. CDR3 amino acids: CASSPPGGPREKLFF. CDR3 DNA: TGCGCCAGCAGCCCACCTGGTGGGCCTAGGGAAAAACTGTTTTTT.

The CDR3 coding sequence is TGCGCCAGCAGCAGGGAAAGCACAGATACGCAGTATTTT. Translation: CASSRESTDTQYF. V gene TRBV5-1 combines with J gene TRBJ2-3; D gene unclear. The length of the CDR3 is 13 residues. Germline lookup yields CDR1 SGHRS and CDR2 YFSETQ. V shed 4 bases and J shed 0 bases, with 6 bases lying between them.

Here the CDR3 DNA reads TGTGCCTGGAGTGTAATTGGCGTTTGGGAGACCCAGTACTTC. Amino acid sequence: CAWSVIGVWETQYF. The J gene is TRBJ2-5, the V gene TRBV30; D not resolved. CDR1 and CDR2 (germline): GTSNPN, SVGIG (reference sequence). The CDR3 has 14 amino acids. V lost 0 bases to trimming and J lost 5 bases, with 13 bases between them.

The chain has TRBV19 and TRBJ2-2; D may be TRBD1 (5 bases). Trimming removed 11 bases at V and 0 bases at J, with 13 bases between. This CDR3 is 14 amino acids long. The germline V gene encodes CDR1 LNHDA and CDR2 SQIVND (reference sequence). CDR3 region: CASKGVPNTGELFF. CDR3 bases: TGTGCCTCTAAAGGGGTCCCGAACACCGGGGAGCTGTTTTTT.

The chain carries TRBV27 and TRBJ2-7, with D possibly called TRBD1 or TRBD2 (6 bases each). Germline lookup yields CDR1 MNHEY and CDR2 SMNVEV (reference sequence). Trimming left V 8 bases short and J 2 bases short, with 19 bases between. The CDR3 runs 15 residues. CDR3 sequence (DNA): TGTGCCAGCCGTAGAATGAGGGGGGCCCCCTACGAGCAGTACTTC. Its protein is CASRRMRGAPYEQYF.

CDR3 coding DNA: TGTGCCAGCAGCGCAGGACAGGGGTGGGGCATTCAGTACTTC. Translating gives CASSAGQGWGIQYF. The rearrangement uses TRBV9 and TRBJ2-4, with 9 bases aligning to TRBD1. Unmatched junction bases numbered 7, after V lost 3 bases and J lost 9 bases. Germline values: CDR1 SGDLS, CDR2 YYNGEE. The CDR3 extends over 14 amino acids.

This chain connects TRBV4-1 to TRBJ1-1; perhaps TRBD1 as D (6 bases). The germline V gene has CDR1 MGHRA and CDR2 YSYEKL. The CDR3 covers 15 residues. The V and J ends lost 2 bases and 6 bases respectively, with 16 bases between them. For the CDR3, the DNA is TGCGCCAGCAGCCAACCAACAGGGACGGCCGCTGAAGCTTTCTTT. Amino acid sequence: CASSQPTGTAAEAFF.

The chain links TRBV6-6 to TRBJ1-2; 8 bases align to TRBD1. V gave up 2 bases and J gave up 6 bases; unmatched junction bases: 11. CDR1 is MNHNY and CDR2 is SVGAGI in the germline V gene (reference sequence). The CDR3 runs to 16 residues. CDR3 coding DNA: TGTGCCAGCAGTTACCTGGGACAGGCAACAACTAATGGCTACACCTTC. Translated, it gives CASSYLGQATTNGYTF.

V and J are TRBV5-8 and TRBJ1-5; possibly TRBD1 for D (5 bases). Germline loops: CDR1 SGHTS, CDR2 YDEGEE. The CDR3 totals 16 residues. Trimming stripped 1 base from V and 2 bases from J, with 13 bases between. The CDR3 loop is CASSLYWRGGNQPQHF. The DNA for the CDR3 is TGTGCCAGCAGCTTGTATTGGAGAGGGGGCAATCAGCCCCAGCATTTT.

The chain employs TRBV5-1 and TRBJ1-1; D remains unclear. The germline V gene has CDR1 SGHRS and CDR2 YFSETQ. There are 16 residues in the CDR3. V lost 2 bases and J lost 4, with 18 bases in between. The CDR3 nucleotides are TGCGCCAGCAGCTTAAACCCTGGGAGGGCCGCCACTGAAGCTTTCTTT. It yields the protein CASSLNPGRAATEAFF.

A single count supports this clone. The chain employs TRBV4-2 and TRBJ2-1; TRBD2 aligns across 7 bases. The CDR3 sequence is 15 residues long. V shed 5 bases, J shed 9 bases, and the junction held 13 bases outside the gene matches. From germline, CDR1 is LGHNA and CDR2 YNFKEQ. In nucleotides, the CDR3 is TGTGCCAGCAGCGAGGCTTTCGGGGGGACTGCTGAGCAGTTCTTC. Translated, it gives CASSEAFGGTAEQFF.

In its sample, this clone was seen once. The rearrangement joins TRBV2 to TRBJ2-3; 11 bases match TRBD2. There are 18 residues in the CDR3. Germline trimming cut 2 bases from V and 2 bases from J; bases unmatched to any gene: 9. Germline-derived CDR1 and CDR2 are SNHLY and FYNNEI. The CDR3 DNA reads TGTGCCAGCAGTGAACCTGCGGCTAGCGGGAGGACCACAGATACGCAGTATTTT. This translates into CASSEPAASGRTTDTQYF.

As DNA, the CDR3 is TGTGCCAACGAACACCCCAGACAGGGAGATCAGCCCCAGCATTTT. This encodes CANEHPRQGDQPQHF. The chain links TRBV6-6 to TRBJ1-5; 7 bases match TRBD1. Losses at the gene ends were 10 bases for V and 5 bases for J; bases not matched to a gene: 14. This CDR3 is 15 amino acids long. Germline lookup yields CDR1 MNHNY and CDR2 SVGAGI (reference sequence).

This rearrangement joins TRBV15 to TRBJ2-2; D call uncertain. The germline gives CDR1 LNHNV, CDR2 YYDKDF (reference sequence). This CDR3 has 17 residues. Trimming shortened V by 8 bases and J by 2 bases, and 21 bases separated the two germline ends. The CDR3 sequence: CATRARIRVDNTGELFF. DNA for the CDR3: TGTGCCACCCGAGCGAGGATCCGGGTGGATAACACCGGGGAGCTGTTTTTT.

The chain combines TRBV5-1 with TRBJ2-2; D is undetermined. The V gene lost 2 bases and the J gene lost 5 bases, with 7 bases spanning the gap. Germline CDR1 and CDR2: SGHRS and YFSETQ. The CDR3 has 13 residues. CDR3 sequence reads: CASSLPGTGELFF. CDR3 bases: TGCGCCAGCAGCTTACCAGGTACCGGGGAGCTGTTTTTT.